These 15 T cell receptor beta chains were all obtained from the same sample, sequenced in a study of T cells after yellow fever vaccination. TCRdb passed the 5' RACE reads through MiXCR, listing each CDR3 protein once. The sample contains 500,000 to 650,000 distinct CDR3 sequences, 9% to 15% of which appear only once. The starting material was PBMCs, obtained on the day of the yellow fever booster vaccination. The receptors stem from a man aged 25 to 40 who received the YFV17D yellow fever vaccine.

This clonotype was observed a few times. The chain uses TRBV6-5 and TRBJ2-2; TRBD1 might be the D (5 bases). V shed 4 bases and J shed 4 bases, with 13 bases lying between them. This CDR3 contains 15 residues. Germline CDR1 MNHEY, CDR2 SVGAGI. The CDR3 nucleotides read TGTGCCAGCAGTTTGGTAGGGGCGCTCACCGGGGAGCTGTTTTTT. This sequence encodes CASSLVGALTGELFF.

This clonotype has more than one count but fewer than ten. The V call is TRBV12-3 or TRBV12-4, the J call TRBJ2-7, with D possibly matching TRBD1 (6 bases). The germline V and J ends were trimmed by 6 bases and 6 bases, with 18 bases remaining between them. The CDR3 totals 14 residues. CDR3 sequence (DNA): TGTGCCAGCAGATCACAGGGCCGGGGAGCCGAGCAGTACTTC. Translating gives CASRSQGRGAEQYF.

J is TRBJ2-5 and V is TRBV24-1, with TRBD1 matching 8 bases. The length of the CDR3 is 14 residues. V was clipped by 3 bases and J by 4 bases; unmatched bases: 3. Germline CDR1 and CDR2: KGHDR and SFDVKD. CDR3 sequence reads: CATSDADRGETQYF. The CDR3 DNA reads as TGTGCCACCAGTGATGCTGACAGGGGAGAGACCCAGTACTTC.

This clonotype occurred a few times. The V call is TRBV6-1, the J call TRBJ1-5; maybe TRBD1 (6 bases). With 5 bases removed from V and 9 bases from J, the gap between germline ends came to 23 bases. Germline lookup yields CDR1 MNHNS and CDR2 SASEGT. This CDR3 is built from 16 residues. The CDR3 DNA follows: TGTGCCAGCAGTCCCGGGGGGACACCCTCGGGACTGCCCCAGCATTTT. Protein sequence: CASSPGGTPSGLPQHF.

The chain combines TRBV21-1 with TRBJ2-1; TRBD1, the table's D call, was not compared with the DNA. TRBV21-1 is recorded as a pseudogene. This CDR3 region has 14 residues. CDR3 in DNA: TGTGCCAGCAGTCGACAGGTCCCCTACAATGAGCAGTTCTTC. Its protein product is CASSRQVPYNEQFF.

In this sample, this clonotype turned up a few times. This sequence joins TRBV5-1 and TRBJ2-5, with TRBD1 matching 9 bases. The J segment lost 3 bases and the V segment lost 7 bases, leaving 10 bases of the junction unmatched. This CDR3 spans 15 amino acids. Germline CDR1 and CDR2: SGHRS and YFSETQ. The CDR3 loop is CASGPGTGKEETQYF. CDR3 in DNA: TGCGCCAGCGGTCCCGGGACAGGGAAAGAAGAGACCCAGTACTTC.

This clonotype was found once. This sequence joins TRBV29-1 and TRBJ2-3; D call uncertain. Per germline, CDR1 SQVTM and CDR2 ANQGSEA. The CDR3 loop spans 12 amino acids. Trimming shortened V by 5 bases and J by 0 bases, and 6 bases separated the two germline ends. The CDR3: CSVTTSTDTQYF. In nucleotides, the CDR3 is TGCAGCGTTACCACCAGCACAGATACGCAGTATTTT.

The chain employs TRBV10-3 and TRBJ2-2; TRBD1 agrees at 7 bases. Germline CDR1 is ENHRY and CDR2 is SYGVKD. The CDR3 covers 14 residues. Trimming removed 5 bases from V and 5 bases from J; junction bases left unmatched: 5. This CDR3 reads CAISPPTGTGELFF. DNA for the CDR3: TGTGCCATCAGTCCCCCGACAGGGACCGGGGAGCTGTTTTTT.

The chain joins TRBV4-3 to TRBJ2-1; the match to TRBD1 covers 9 bases. The germline CDR1 and CDR2 sequences are LGHNA and YSLEER. J was trimmed by 1 base and V by 2 bases; bases with no gene match: 6. This CDR3 has 17 residues. As DNA, the CDR3 is TGCGCCAGCAGCCAACCCCTAGGGACAGGGTCCTACAATGAGCAGTTCTTC. Residues: CASSQPLGTGSYNEQFF.

This clonotype has just a few counts. The gene calls are TRBV12-3 or TRBV12-4 and TRBJ1-6; 8 nucleotides match TRBD1. Trimming removed 7 bases from V and 6 bases from J; junction bases left unmatched: 8. The CDR3 is 15 amino acids. The CDR3 region is CASTRQGAGNSPLHF. The CDR3 DNA reads as TGTGCCAGCACGAGGCAGGGGGCCGGTAATTCACCCCTCCACTTT.

A remark on this clonotype: Since no conserved phenylalanine or tryptophan closes the CDR3, a read error is the likely cause. The chain has TRBV28 and TRBJ2-2; TRBD1 matches at 12 bases. This CDR3 is 17 amino acids long. J gave up 0 bases and V 6 bases, and 5 bases lay outside the gene matches. Germline-derived CDR1 and CDR2 are MDHEN and SYDVKM. For the CDR3, the DNA is TGTGCCAGCAGACGGGACAGGGGGCATCCGAACACCGGGGAGCTGTTTTAT. Its translation: CASRRDRGHPNTGELFY.

The chain carries TRBV7-9 and TRBJ1-4; TRBD1 might be the D (6 bases). The V gene's germline CDR1 is SEHNR and CDR2 FQNEAQ (reference sequence). The V gene lost 5 bases and the J gene lost 4 bases, with 14 bases spanning the gap. The CDR3 has 15 amino acids. The chain's CDR3 is CASSQSGGHNEKLFF. In DNA, the CDR3 is TGTGCCAGCAGCCAGAGCGGGGGGCATAATGAAAAACTGTTTTTT.

This clonotype was counted between two and nine times. J is TRBJ2-3 and V is TRBV5-4; no firm D call. The germline V and J ends were trimmed by 4 bases and 0 bases, with 18 bases remaining between them. Germline V gene sequence: CDR1 SGHNT, CDR2 YYREEE (reference sequence). This CDR3 is 17 amino acids long. CDR3 amino acids: CASSLEVSSHSTDTQYF. In nucleotides, the CDR3 is TGTGCCAGCAGCCTAGAGGTTAGCAGCCATAGCACAGATACGCAGTATTTT.

There are a few counts of this clonotype. The V and J genes are TRBV19 and TRBJ2-7; tentatively, D is TRBD1 (5 bases). With 2 bases removed from V and 3 bases from J, the gap between germline ends came to 17 bases. The V gene's germline CDR1 is LNHDA and CDR2 SQIVND (reference sequence). The CDR3 spans 16 residues. The DNA for the CDR3 is TGTGCCAGTAGTATAAGGGGCCTCCAAGCCTTCTACGAGCAGTACTTC. Its protein is CASSIRGLQAFYEQYF.

This clonotype was seen a few times. V usage is TRBV4-3 and J usage is TRBJ2-1; D may correspond to TRBD1 or TRBD2 (5 bases each). CDR1 is LGHNA, CDR2 YSLEER, per germline. This CDR3 has 16 amino acids. V was pared by 0 bases and J by 8 bases, with 17 bases between. DNA of the CDR3: TGCGCCAGCAGCCAAGATATTTGGGGGAGTAGGGATGAGCAGTTCTTC. This translates into CASSQDIWGSRDEQFF.